The rows below give T cell receptor beta chains drawn from one sample of a study of blood T cell repertoires in COVID-19. Profiling relied on immunoSEQ multiplex PCR, and the TCRdb table lists in-frame clones only, not all of them. The sample yields 310,000 or so clones, more than 75% seen once. The sample taken for sequencing was peripheral blood. All receptors derive from a woman aged 45-65 years with active or convalescent COVID-19. Each CDR3 is given with its conserved first and last residue. The D gene is left open where the match is weak. Size tells how often a clone was seen (once, few, many) or the class of an expanded clone, and some rows leave it out.

abundance,j_gene,v_gene,d_gene,CDR3aa,CDR3nt
-,TRBJ1-2,TRBV6-5,TRBD1,CASSDDRGVDYGYTF,TGTGCCAGCAGCGACGACAGGGGGGTGGACTATGGCTACACCTTC
-,TRBJ2-2,TRBV7-9,TRBD1,CASSLRDRGWTGELFF,TGTGCCAGCAGCCTCCGGGACAGGGGGTGGACCGGGGAGCTGTTTTTT
-,TRBJ1-4,TRBV19,-,CASSETPYEKLFF,TGTGCCAGTAGCGAGACACCTTATGAAAAACTGTTTTTT
-,TRBJ1-2,TRBV3-1/TRBV3-2,TRBD1,CASSQERKGGTGYGYTF,TGTGCCAGCAGCCAAGAAAGGAAAGGGGGGACAGGGTATGGCTACACCTTC
-,TRBJ1-5,TRBV19,-,CASSSQASNQPQHF,TGTGCCAGTAGTTCCCAGGCGAGCAATCAGCCCCAGCATTTT
-,TRBJ1-1,TRBV7-9,-,CASSLDRDTEAFF,TGTGCCAGCAGCTTAGACAGGGACACTGAAGCTTTCTTT
-,TRBJ2-1,TRBV18,TRBD1,CASSGNRGSQENEQFF,TGTGCCAGCTCAGGGAACAGGGGTAGTCAAGAAAATGAGCAGTTCTTC
-,TRBJ2-7,TRBV28,TRBD1,CASSTWDSEPYEQYF,TGTGCCAGCAGTACCTGGGACAGCGAACCCTACGAGCAGTACTTC
-,TRBJ1-2,TRBV28,-,CASSFTVAGYTF,TGTGCCAGCAGTTTCACAGTCGCTGGCTACACCTTC
-,TRBJ2-5,TRBV4-3,-,CASSRAGGGETQYF,TGCGCCAGCAGCCGGGCCGGGGGAGGAGAGACCCAGTACTTC
-,TRBJ1-1,TRBV13,TRBD1,CASSLARGVSTEAFF,TGTGCCAGCAGCTTAGCCAGGGGGGTGAGCACTGAAGCTTTCTTT
-,TRBJ2-7,TRBV13,-,CASSLEQALGEQYF,TGTGCCAGCAGCTTAGAACAGGCCTTGGGGGAGCAGTACTTC
-,TRBJ1-3,TRBV11-3,-,CASSNRQVLSGNTIYF,TGTGCCAGCAGCAATCGACAGGTACTCTCTGGAAACACCATATATTTT
-,TRBJ1-5,TRBV6-5,-,CASRPGHNQPQHF,TGTGCCAGCAGACCAGGGCACAATCAGCCCCAGCATTTT
-,TRBJ1-1,TRBV19,-,CASTLPNTEAFF,TGTGCCAGTACACTCCCGAACACTGAAGCTTTCTTT
-,TRBJ1-4,TRBV18,-,CASSQTNLGMEKLFF,TGTGCCAGCTCACAAACAAATCTAGGAATGGAAAAACTGTTTTTT
-,TRBJ2-7,TRBV7-2,-,CASSLFQGTSYEQYF,TGTGCCAGCAGCTTATTTCAGGGGACAAGCTACGAGCAGTACTTC
-,TRBJ1-6,TRBV7-3,-,CASSLRGGRGSPLHF,TGTGCCAGCAGCTTAAGGGGAGGGAGAGGATCACCCCTCCACTTT
once,TRBJ2-5,TRBV30,TRBD1,CAWSPGTGWKETQYF,TGTGCCTGGAGCCCGGGGACAGGGTGGAAAGAGACCCAGTACTTC
-,TRBJ1-1,TRBV20-1,-,CSASMRNTEAFF,TGCAGTGCTAGTATGCGGAACACTGAAGCTTTCTTT
once,TRBJ2-1,TRBV12-5,-,CASGLGVSGNEQFF,TGTGCTAGTGGTTTAGGGGTTTCGGGTAATGAGCAGTTCTTC
-,TRBJ1-5,TRBV15,-,CATSREPGGNQPQHF,TGTGCCACCAGCAGAGAGCCGGGAGGCAATCAGCCCCAGCATTTT
-,TRBJ2-5,TRBV7-2,TRBD2,CASNTRHGGGGETQYF,TGTGCCAGCAACACCCGGCACGGGGGGGGCGGGGAGACCCAGTACTTC
once,TRBJ2-7,TRBV27,-,CASSRASDYEQYF,TGTGCCAGCAGCCGGGCTAGCGACTACGAGCAGTACTTC
-,TRBJ1-5,TRBV21-1,-,CASSFRGARSNQPQHF,TGTGCCAGCAGCTTCCGGGGGGCTCGGAGCAATCAGCCCCAGCATTTT